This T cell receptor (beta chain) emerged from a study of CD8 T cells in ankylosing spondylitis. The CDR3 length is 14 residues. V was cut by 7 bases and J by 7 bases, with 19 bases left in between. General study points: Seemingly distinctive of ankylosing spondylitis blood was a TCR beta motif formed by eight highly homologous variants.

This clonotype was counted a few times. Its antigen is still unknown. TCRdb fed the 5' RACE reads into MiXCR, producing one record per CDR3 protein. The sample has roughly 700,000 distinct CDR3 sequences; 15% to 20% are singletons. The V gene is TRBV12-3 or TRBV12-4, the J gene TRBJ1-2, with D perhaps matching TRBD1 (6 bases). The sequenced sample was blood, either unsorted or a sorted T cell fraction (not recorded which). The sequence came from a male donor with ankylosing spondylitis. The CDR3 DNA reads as TGTGCCAGCAACCCCGGGGGCCCCTCTGCTGGCTACACCTTC. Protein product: CASNPGGPSAGYTF.